This T cell receptor (beta chain) was recovered during a study of T cell responses to AZD1222 COVID-19 vaccine. Overall study findings and caveats: Rises in breadth and depth of Spike-specific TCRs came after two AZD1222 doses. Donors were mostly white British, more females; clonal diversity possibly underestimated. Mapped onto spike, vaccine-associated CD4 TCRs spanned it and were dominant at 160-218 and 743-854. Baseline serology detected seropositivity in only a handful of AZD1222 recipients.

A note on this clone: The antigen is unknown.

V lost 8 bases and J lost 6, with 22 bases in between. Germline CDR1 reads SGHVS; CDR2 reads FQNEAQ. CDR3 length: 16 amino acids. The assay was immunoSEQ multiplex PCR, and TCRdb's table has in-frame clones only and misses some. The sample lists some 150,000 clones; over 90% were seen once. This clonotype originated in an adult in good health. The sequences come from peripheral blood, collected on day 0 of AZD1222 vaccination. The rearrangement links TRBV7-8 to TRBJ1-4; D is ambiguous. The CDR3 loop reads CASGSRTAGRDEKLFF. For the CDR3, the DNA is TGTGCCAGCGGAAGCCGGACGGCCGGACGGGATGAAAAACTGTTTTTT.